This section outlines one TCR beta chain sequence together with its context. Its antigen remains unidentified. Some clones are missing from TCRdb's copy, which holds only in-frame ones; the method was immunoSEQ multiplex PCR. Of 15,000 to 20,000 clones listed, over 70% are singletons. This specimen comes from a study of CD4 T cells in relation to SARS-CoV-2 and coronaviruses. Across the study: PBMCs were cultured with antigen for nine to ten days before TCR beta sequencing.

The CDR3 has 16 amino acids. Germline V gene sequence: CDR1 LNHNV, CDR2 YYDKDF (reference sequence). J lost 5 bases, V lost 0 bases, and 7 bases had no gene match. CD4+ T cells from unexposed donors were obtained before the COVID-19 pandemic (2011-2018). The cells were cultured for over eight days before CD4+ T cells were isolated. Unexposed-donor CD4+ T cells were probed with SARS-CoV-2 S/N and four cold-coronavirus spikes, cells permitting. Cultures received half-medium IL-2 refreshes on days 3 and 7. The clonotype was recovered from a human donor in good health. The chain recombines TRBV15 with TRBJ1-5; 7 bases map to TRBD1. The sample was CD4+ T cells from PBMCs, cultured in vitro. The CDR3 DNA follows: TGTGCCACCAGCAGAGATTGGGGACAGAGGGATCAGCCCCAGCATTTT. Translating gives CATSRDWGQRDQPQHF.